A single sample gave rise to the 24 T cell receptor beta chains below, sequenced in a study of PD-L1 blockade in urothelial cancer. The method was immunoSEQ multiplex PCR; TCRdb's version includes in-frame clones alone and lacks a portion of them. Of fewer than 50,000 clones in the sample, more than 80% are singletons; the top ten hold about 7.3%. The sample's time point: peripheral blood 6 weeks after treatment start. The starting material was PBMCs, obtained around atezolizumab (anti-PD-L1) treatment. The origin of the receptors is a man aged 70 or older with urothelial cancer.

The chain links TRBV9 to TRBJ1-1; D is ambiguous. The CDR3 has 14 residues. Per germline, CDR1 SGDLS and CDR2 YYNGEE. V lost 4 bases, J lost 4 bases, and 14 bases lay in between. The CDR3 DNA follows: TGTGCCAGCAGCCCACGGGTTTCCCTCACTGAAGCTTTCTTT. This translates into CASSPRVSLTEAFF.

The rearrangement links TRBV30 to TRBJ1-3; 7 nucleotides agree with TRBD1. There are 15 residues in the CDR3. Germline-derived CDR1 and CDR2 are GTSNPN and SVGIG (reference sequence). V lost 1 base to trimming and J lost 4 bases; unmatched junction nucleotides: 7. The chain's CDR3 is CAWSAQDRDGNTIYF. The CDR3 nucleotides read TGTGCCTGGAGTGCCCAAGACAGGGACGGAAACACCATATATTTT.

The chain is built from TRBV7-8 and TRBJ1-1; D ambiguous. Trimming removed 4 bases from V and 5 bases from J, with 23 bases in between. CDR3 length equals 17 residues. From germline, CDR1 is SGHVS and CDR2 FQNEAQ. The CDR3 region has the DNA TGTGCCAGCAGCTCCTCAACCGGGATAGGGTTCAATACTGAAGCTTTCTTT. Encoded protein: CASSSSTGIGFNTEAFF.

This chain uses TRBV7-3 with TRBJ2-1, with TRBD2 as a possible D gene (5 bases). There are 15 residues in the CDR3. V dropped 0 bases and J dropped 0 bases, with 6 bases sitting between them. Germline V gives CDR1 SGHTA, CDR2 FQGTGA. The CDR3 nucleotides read TGTGCCAGCAGCTTAACGGGGAGCTCCTACAATGAGCAGTTCTTC. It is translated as CASSLTGSSYNEQFF.

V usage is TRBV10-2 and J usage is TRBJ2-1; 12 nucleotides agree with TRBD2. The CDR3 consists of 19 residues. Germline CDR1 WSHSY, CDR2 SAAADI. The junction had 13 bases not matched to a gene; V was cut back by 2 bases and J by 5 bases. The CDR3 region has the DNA TGCGCCAGCAGTGAGAGGCGGCTAGCGGGAGGGGAATTGCACAATGAGCAGTTCTTC. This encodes CASSERRLAGGELHNEQFF.

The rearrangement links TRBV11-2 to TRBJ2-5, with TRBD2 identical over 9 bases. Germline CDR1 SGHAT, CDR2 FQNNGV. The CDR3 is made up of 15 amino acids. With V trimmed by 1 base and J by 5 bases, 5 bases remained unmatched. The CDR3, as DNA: TGTGCCAGCAGCTTAGTAGCGGGAGCGATGGAGACCCAGTACTTC. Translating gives CASSLVAGAMETQYF. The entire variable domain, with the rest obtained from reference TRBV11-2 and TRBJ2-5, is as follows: EAGVAQSPRYKIIEKRQSVAFWCNPISGHATLYWYQQILGQGPKLLIQFQNNGVVDDSQLPKDRFSAERLKGVDSTLKIQPAKLEDSAVYLCASSLVAGAMETQYFGPGTRLLVL.

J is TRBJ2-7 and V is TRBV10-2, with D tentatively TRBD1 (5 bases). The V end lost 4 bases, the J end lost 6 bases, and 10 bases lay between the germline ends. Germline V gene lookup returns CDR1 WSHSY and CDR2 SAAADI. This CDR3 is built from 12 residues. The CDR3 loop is CASSGGASEQYF. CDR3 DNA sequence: TGCGCCAGCAGTGGGGGCGCGAGCGAGCAGTACTTC.

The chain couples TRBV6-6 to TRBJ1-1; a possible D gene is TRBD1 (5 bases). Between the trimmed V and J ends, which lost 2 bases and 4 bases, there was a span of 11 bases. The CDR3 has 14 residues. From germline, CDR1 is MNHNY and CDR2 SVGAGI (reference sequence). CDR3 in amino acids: CASSYVSGPTEAFF. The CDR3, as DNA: TGTGCCAGCAGTTACGTTTCAGGGCCCACTGAAGCTTTCTTT.

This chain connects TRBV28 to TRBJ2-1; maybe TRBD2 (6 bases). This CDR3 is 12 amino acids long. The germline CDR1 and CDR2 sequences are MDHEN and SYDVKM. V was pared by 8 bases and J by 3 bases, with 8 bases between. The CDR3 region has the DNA TGTGCCAGCGGGAGGAACTACAATGAGCAGTTCTTC. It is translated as CASGRNYNEQFF.

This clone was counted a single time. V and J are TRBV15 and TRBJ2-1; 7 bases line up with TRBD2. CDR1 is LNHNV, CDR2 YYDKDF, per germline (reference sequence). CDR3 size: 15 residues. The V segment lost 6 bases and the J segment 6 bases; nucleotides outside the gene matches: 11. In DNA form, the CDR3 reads TGTGCCACCAGAGTGGGGGAGGGCCGTAGCAATGAGCAGTTCTTC. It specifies CATRVGEGRSNEQFF.

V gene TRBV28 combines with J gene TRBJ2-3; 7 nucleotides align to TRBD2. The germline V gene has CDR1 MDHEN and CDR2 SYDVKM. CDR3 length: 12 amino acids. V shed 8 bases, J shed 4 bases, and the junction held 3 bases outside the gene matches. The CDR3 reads CASGRAADTQYF. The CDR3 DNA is TGTGCCAGCGGGAGGGCGGCAGATACGCAGTATTTT.

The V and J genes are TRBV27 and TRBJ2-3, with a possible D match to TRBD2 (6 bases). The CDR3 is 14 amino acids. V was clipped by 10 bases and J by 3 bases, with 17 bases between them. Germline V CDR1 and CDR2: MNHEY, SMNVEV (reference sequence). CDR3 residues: CATRSGVATDTQYF. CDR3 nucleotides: TGTGCCACCCGTTCGGGGGTGGCGACAGATACGCAGTATTTT.

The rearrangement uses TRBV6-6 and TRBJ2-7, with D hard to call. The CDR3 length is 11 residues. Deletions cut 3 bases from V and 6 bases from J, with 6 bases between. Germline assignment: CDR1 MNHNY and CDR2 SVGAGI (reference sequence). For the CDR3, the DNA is TGTGCCAGCAGTTATTTGGCCGAGCAGTACTTC. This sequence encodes CASSYLAEQYF.

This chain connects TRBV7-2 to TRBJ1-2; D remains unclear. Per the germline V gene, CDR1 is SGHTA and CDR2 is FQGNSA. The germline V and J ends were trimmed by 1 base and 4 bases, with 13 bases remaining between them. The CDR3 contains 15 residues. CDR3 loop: CASSLDPGDVYGYTF. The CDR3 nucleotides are TGTGCCAGCAGCTTAGACCCAGGCGACGTCTATGGCTACACCTTC.

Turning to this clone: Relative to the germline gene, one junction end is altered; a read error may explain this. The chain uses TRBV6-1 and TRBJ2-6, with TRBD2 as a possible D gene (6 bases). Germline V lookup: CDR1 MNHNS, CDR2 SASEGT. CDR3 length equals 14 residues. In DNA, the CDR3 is TGTGCCAGCACCCTAGCGCCAGGGCCAACTCCGTATTCTTTC. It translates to CASTLAPGPTPYSF.

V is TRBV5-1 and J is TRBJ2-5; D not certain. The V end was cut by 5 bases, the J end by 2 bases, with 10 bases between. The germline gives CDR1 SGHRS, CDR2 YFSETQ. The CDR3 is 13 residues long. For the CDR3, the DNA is TGCGCCAGCAGTCCCGAGAGGCAAGAGACCCAGTACTTC. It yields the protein CASSPERQETQYF. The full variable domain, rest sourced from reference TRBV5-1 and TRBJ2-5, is KAGVTQTPRYLIKTRGQQVTLSCSPISGHRSVSWYQQTPGQGLQFLFEYFSETQRNKGNFPGRFSGRQFSNSRSEMNVSTLELGDSALYLCASSPERQETQYFGPGTRLLVL.

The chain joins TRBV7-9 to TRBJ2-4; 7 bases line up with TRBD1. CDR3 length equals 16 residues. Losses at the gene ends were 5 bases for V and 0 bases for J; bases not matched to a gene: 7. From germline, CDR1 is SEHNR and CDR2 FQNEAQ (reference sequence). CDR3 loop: CASSPWTGEAKNIQYF. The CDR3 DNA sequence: TGTGCCAGCAGCCCGTGGACAGGCGAAGCCAAAAACATTCAGTACTTC.

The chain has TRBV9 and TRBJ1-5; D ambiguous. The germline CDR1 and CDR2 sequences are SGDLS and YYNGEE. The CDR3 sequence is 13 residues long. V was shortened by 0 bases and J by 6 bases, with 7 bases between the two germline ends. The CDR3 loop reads CASSVGSGQPQHF. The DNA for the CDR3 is TGTGCCAGCAGCGTAGGGTCCGGTCAGCCCCAGCATTTT.

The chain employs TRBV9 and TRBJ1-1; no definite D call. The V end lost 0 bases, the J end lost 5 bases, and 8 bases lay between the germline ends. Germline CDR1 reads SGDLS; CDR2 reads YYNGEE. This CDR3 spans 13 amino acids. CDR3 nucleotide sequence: TGTGCCAGCAGCGTAGGGGAGAGAACTGAAGCTTTCTTT. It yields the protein CASSVGERTEAFF.

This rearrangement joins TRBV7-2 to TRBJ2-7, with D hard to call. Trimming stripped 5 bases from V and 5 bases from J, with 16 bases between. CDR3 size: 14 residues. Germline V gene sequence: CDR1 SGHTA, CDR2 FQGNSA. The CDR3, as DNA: TGTGCCAGCAGCGGCCGGGTTGGTATCCACGAGCAGTACTTC. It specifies CASSGRVGIHEQYF. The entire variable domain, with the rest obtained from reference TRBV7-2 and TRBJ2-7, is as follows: GAGVSQSPSNKVTEKGKDVELRCDPISGHTALYWYRQSLGQGLEFLIYFQGNSAPDKSGLPSDRFSAERTGGSVSTLTIQRTQQEDSAVYLCASSGRVGIHEQYFGPGTRLTVT.

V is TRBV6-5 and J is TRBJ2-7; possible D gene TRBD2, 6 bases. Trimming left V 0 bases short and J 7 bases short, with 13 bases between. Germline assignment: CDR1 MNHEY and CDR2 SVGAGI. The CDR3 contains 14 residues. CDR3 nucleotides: TGTGCCAGCAGTTACTCTGCTCTAGCGAATGAGCAGTACTTC. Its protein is CASSYSALANEQYF.

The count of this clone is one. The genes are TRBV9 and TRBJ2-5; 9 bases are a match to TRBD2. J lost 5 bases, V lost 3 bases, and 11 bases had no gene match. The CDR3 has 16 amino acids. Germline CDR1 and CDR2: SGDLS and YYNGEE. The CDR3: CASSGSVAGVGETQYF. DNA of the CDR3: TGTGCCAGCAGCGGCTCGGTAGCGGGAGTAGGCGAGACCCAGTACTTC.

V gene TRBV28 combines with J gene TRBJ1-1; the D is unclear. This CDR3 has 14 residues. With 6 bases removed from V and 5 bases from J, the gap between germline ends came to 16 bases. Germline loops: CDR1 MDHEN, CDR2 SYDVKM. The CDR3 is CASSSLGPGTEAFF. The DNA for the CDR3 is TGTGCCAGCAGCTCGTTAGGGCCGGGGACTGAAGCTTTCTTT.

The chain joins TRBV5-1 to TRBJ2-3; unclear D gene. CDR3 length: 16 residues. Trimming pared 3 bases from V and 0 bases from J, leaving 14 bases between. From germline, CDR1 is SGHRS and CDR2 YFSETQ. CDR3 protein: CASSSPTRSSTDTQYF. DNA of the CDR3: TGCGCCAGCAGCTCCCCCACCCGGAGCAGCACAGATACGCAGTATTTT.